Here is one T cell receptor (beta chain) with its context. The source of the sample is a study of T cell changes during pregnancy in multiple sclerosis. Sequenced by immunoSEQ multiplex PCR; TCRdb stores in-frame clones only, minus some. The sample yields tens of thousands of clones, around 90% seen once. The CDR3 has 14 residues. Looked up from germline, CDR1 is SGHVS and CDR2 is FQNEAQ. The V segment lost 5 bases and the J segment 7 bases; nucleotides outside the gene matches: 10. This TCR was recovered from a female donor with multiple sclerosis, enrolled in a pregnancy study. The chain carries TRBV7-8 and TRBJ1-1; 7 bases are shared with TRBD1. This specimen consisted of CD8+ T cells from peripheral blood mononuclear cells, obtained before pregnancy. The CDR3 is CASSPRDSPVEAFF. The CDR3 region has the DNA TGTGCCAGCAGCCCCCGGGACAGCCCCGTTGAAGCTTTCTTT.